The 12 T cell receptor beta chains in this list originate from one sample, sequenced in a study of human T cells and chemical hapten exposure. The time point denotes: healthy volunteer bleed at 6 weeks. The starting material, unfractionated whole blood, was used for total RNA extraction. TCRdb passed the RACE reads through MiXCR, listing each CDR3 protein once. The sample lists some 81,000 distinct CDR3 sequences, about 9.2% occurring once. The sample taken for sequencing was whole blood. These receptors were taken from a female donor in good health. Some clones in this sample may be carry-over from other donors' samples.

This CDR3 reads CASRDPGPRAKNIQYF. The CDR3 nucleotides read TGTGCCAGCAGGGATCCGGGCCCACGAGCCAAAAACATTCAGTACTTC. The chain is built from TRBV6-2 or TRBV6-3 and TRBJ2-4; no clear D gene. The CDR3 is made up of 16 amino acids. CDR1 and CDR2 (germline): MNHEY, SVGEGT. Deletions cut 6 bases from V and 0 bases from J, with 15 bases between.

This clonotype showed up many times. The chain couples TRBV20-1 to TRBJ1-2, with a possible D match to TRBD1 (5 bases). V was pared by 4 bases and J by 2 bases, with 20 bases between. This CDR3 spans 16 amino acids. CDR1 and CDR2 (germline): DFQATT, SNEGSKA (reference sequence). The CDR3 region is CSATITRGAWNYGYTF. The CDR3 coding sequence is TGCAGTGCTACAATTACCCGCGGGGCTTGGAACTATGGCTACACCTTC.

Note on this clonotype: This sequence may be a read error, since a much larger clone differs from it by one base. This chain uses TRBV5-6 with TRBJ2-3, with TRBD2 matching 8 bases. Germline V lookup: CDR1 SGHDT, CDR2 YYEEEE. The CDR3 loop spans 18 amino acids. Here the CDR3 DNA reads TGTGCCGGCAGCTTGGCGGCGGGGGGCGACGGTATGACAGATACGCAGTATTTT. This translates into CAGSLAAGGDGMTDTQYF.

A few counts support this clonotype. The V call is TRBV5-1, the J call TRBJ1-1, with TRBD1 as a possible D gene (5 bases). Trimming removed 4 bases from V and 1 base from J, with 14 bases in between. The CDR3 contains 15 residues. Per germline, CDR1 SGHRS and CDR2 YFSETQ. The CDR3 DNA reads as TGCGCCAGCAGCCCGGTGGGGGGATCGAACACTGAAGCTTTCTTT. The encoded protein is CASSPVGGSNTEAFF.

Many counts were recorded for this clonotype. The chain has TRBV7-8 and TRBJ1-4; no clear D gene. CDR3 length: 13 amino acids. Trimming took off 3 bases at V and 4 bases at J, with 6 bases between the two ends. The germline CDR1 and CDR2 sequences are SGHVS and FQNEAQ. The CDR3 DNA is TGTGCCAGCAGCTTCCAAAGTAATGAAAAACTGTTTTTT. As protein: CASSFQSNEKLFF. The full variable domain, rest sourced from reference TRBV7-8 and TRBJ1-4, is GAGVSQSPRYKVAKRGQDVALRCDPISGHVSLFWYQQALGQGPEFLTYFQNEAQLDKSGLPSDRFFAERPEGSVSTLKIQRTQQEDSAVYLCASSFQSNEKLFFGSGTQLSVL.

In this sample, this clonotype turned up many times. The rearrangement links TRBV2 to TRBJ2-3, with D hard to call. CDR1 SNHLY and CDR2 FYNNEI come from the germline V gene. The CDR3 spans 14 residues. Trimming removed 1 base at V and 4 bases at J, with 9 bases between. The CDR3 coding sequence is TGTGCCAGCAGTGAAGGGGCCACGTCAGATACGCAGTATTTT. Amino acids: CASSEGATSDTQYF.

This clonotype was detected a few times. The chain recombines TRBV7-3 with TRBJ2-2, with no clear D. Per germline, CDR1 SGHTA and CDR2 FQGTGA. Trimming pared 4 bases from V and 10 bases from J, leaving 13 bases between. The CDR3 covers 13 residues. This CDR3 reads CASSCAVDEELFF. The CDR3 DNA sequence: TGTGCCAGCAGCTGTGCGGTGGACGAGGAGCTGTTTTTT.

Regarding this clonotype: A much larger clone differs from this one at a single base, so this may be a read error. J is TRBJ1-1 and V is TRBV5-1, with a tentative D call TRBD1 (5 bases). CDR1 and CDR2 (germline): SGHRS, YFSETQ. The CDR3 contains 15 residues. The CDR3 protein is CVSTSVGRENTEAFF. Written as DNA, the CDR3 is TGCGTCAGCACTAGTGTAGGCAGGGAGAACACTGAAGCTTTCTTT.

The CDR3 nucleotides are TGTGCCAGCACCTCCCTTCTAGGACAGGGGAATTCACCCCTCCACTTT. The encoded protein is CASTSLLGQGNSPLHF. The chain is built from TRBV6-6 and TRBJ1-6; 9 bases are shared with TRBD1. The V gene's germline CDR1 is MNHNY and CDR2 SVGAGI (reference sequence). V trimming: 7 bases; J trimming: 7 bases; junction bases outside the gene matches: 11. This CDR3 comprises 16 residues.

The rearrangement joins TRBV5-1 to TRBJ2-1, with 9 nucleotides matching TRBD2. CDR3 size: 16 residues. Germline V gene sequence: CDR1 SGHRS, CDR2 YFSETQ. V shed 4 bases, J shed 2 bases, and the junction held 7 bases outside the gene matches. CDR3: CASSEQTSGTYNEQFF. CDR3 nucleotides: TGCGCCAGCAGCGAACAGACTAGCGGAACCTACAATGAGCAGTTCTTC.

This clonotype showed up many times. The rearrangement joins TRBV3-1 to TRBJ1-1; D gene uncertain. This CDR3 region has 14 residues. Deletions cut 1 base from V and 1 base from J, with 7 bases between. Germline V CDR1 and CDR2: LGHDT, YNNKEL (reference sequence). In nucleotides, the CDR3 is TGTGCCAGCAGCCAAGCCGGTCCGAACACTGAAGCTTTCTTT. This gives the protein CASSQAGPNTEAFF. Drawing the rest from reference TRBV3-1 and TRBJ1-1, the complete variable domain is DTAVSQTPKYLVTQMGNDKSIKCEQNLGHDTMYWYKQDSKKFLKIMFSYNNKELIINETVPNRFSPKSPDKAHLNLHINSLELGDSAVYFCASSQAGPNTEAFFGQGTRLTVV.

Only a few counts were recorded for this clonotype. CDR3 protein: CASSCTNTIYF. CDR3 nucleotide sequence: TGTGCCAGCAGTTGTACAAACACCATATATTTT. V usage is TRBV12-3 or TRBV12-4 and J usage is TRBJ1-3; D is undetermined. The V end lost 4 bases, the J end lost 6 bases, and 4 bases lay between the germline ends. The CDR3 sequence is 11 residues long.